This TCR beta chain appears in the sequencing data of a study of T cells in Graves' hyperthyroidism and ophthalmopathy. Using RNA transcripts as the source, TCR beta CDR3 regions were amplified. Initially, a first-round RT-PCR of the TCR CDR3 employed the HTBI primer set. Each CDR3 protein is one row after TCRdb ran MiXCR on the multiplex PCR reads. The sample holds 300,000 to 350,000 distinct CDR3 sequences, roughly 18% seen once. V was cut by 2 bases and J by 3 bases, with 14 bases left in between. The CDR3 sequence is 15 residues long. Germline CDR1 reads SGHKS; CDR2 reads YYEKEE (reference sequence). The sample holds many counts of this clonotype. Its antigen is not known. Study-wide results and limits: Ophthalmopathy got predicted by the model a median approximately 6 months before its onset.

Input material: blood. This clonotype was sampled from a woman in her thirties or forties with Graves' ophthalmopathy. The chain links TRBV5-5 to TRBJ2-5, with a weak D call TRBD2 (6 bases). The DNA of the CDR3 is TGTGCCAGCAGCTTTTTACCGGAGGGGAAAGAGACCCAGTACTTC. The encoded protein is CASSFLPEGKETQYF.